These T cell receptor beta chains were read from a single sample in a study of control samples from healthy donors and cancer patients. Profiled with immunoSEQ multiplex PCR; TCRdb holds only in-frame clones, not every one. The profile shows about 140,000 clones, about 86% of them singletons. Sequencing input: blood. The origin of the receptors is a man between 18 and 35 years old in good health. Each CDR3 is given with its conserved first and last residue. The D gene is left open where the match is weak. Some rows mark clone size as missing; the rest say once, few, many or name a class of expanded clone.

abundance	v_gene	d_gene	j_gene	CDR3nt	CDR3aa
NA	TRBV15	TRBD1	TRBJ1-2	TGTGCCACTAGCACCCCCGGGACAGGGGCTGGCTATGGCTACACCTTC	CATSTPGTGAGYGYTF
once	TRBV4-3	NA	TRBJ1-5	TGCGCCAGCAGCCAAGGGACAAACTATCAGCCCCAGCATTTT	CASSQGTNYQPQHF
NA	TRBV5-8	TRBD1	TRBJ1-5	TGTGCCAGCAGAGCCGGGACAGTGAATCAGCCCCAGCATTTT	CASRAGTVNQPQHF
NA	TRBV7-2	NA	TRBJ2-2	TGTGCCAGCAGCAGCTCCGAGACAGCGAAGAACACCGGGGAGCTGTTTTTT	CASSSSETAKNTGELFF
NA	TRBV7-3	NA	TRBJ1-1	TGTGCCAGCAGCTTAACCCAACTCGGGAACACTGAAGCTTTCTTT	CASSLTQLGNTEAFF
once	TRBV9	TRBD2	TRBJ2-5	TGTGCCAGCAGCGTTTCCACCGGACTAGCGGGGGGGCCGGTGAGAGAGACCCAGTACTTC	CASSVSTGLAGGPVRETQYF
once	TRBV29-1	TRBD1	TRBJ2-5	TGCAGCGTTGAATATCGGGACAGGGACCAAGAGACCCAGTACTTC	CSVEYRDRDQETQYF
once	TRBV6-1	NA	TRBJ2-3	TGTGCCAGCAGTGAAGGGGCCGCGCCCTACTCAGATACGCAGTATTTT	CASSEGAAPYSDTQYF
NA	TRBV24-1	TRBD1	TRBJ2-2	TGTGCCACCTCCACAGGGGGCGGCGGGGAGCTGTTTTTT	CATSTGGGGELFF
NA	TRBV29-1	NA	TRBJ2-7	TGCAGCGCTACTTCCCCAGGGAGCTACGAGCAGTACTTC	CSATSPGSYEQYF